This T cell receptor beta chain appears in the sequencing data of a study of glioma-infiltrating T cells. Germline V gene sequence: CDR1 SEHNR, CDR2 FQNEAQ (reference sequence). Trimming left V 7 bases short and J 6 bases short, with 11 bases between. The CDR3 runs to 12 residues. Turning to this clonotype: Its cognate antigen is unknown. With a much larger clone just one base away, this may be a read error.

Findings of the study overall: CDR3 overlap between tissue and blood was very small.

Using RNA template, CDR3s of TCR alpha and beta were amplified with iRepertoire arm-PCR. TCRdb re-called the multiplex PCR reads through MiXCR, storing one row per CDR3 protein. The sample yields around 130,000 distinct CDR3 sequences, under 30% seen once. The sample was glioma tissue, nonneoplastic brain tissue, or PBMCs (not recorded which). This TCR was sampled from a human donor with low-grade glioma or glioblastoma, undergoing nonglioma brain surgery, or in good health (not recorded which). The rearrangement uses TRBV7-9 and TRBJ2-3; D uncertain. The CDR3 reads CASITNSDTQYF. The CDR3 nucleotides are TGTGCCAGCATCACAAATTCGGATACGCAGTATTTT.